This paragraph covers one T cell receptor beta chain sequence. It lacks a known antigen. No qualities accompany the bases; no much larger clone lies one base away. These data belong to a study of shared clonotypes between healthy human individuals (TCRdb year 2020). General notes on the study: The cohort comprised a couple of women and a few men aged 18 to 49 years. Leukapheresis yielded between about 0.9 and 9 billion PBMCs per donor. To estimate repertoire size and how much clonotypes are shared between individuals, the study performed deep sequencing of blood TCR repertoires from roughly five healthy adults. Libraries were prepared and TCR repertoires were sequenced by different laboratories using diverse techniques, in order to increase sequencing depth and limit assay-specific biases. For each donor, CD4 naive and CD4 memory were each given three plates, CD8 naive was given two plates, and CD8 memory was given one plate. Study-level results and caveats: Compared with non-shared clonotypes, the clonotypes found in all four sorted-subset donors had higher generation probabilities. When four donors were compared, the shared fraction of clonotypes was about 5.5% for naive CD4, about 4% for naive CD8, 2.3% for memory CD4, and less than 0.5% for memory CD8. Naive subsets generally had larger estimated clonotype richness than memory subsets did. Pairwise subsampling led to the expectation that sequencing depth would affect the degree of clonotype sharing among donors. Sampling was restricted to blood, and TCR repertoires in tissues likely differ from the TCR repertoires found in blood. The small number of donors limited the genetic and exposure-history diversity represented. Incomplete sequencing was indicated by rarefaction of sorted-subset datasets, despite the large sequencing depth.

Healthy HIV-negative adults with no recently reported acute infections or vaccinations were included as donors. All donors were Caucasian adults living in Nashville, Tennessee, USA. CD4+ T cells were enriched by magnetic negative selection, after which naive cells were positively selected on CD45RA and the negative fraction was taken as the memory subset. Blood was collected by leukapheresis, and PBMCs were isolated by Ficoll-Histopaque density gradient centrifugation and then cryopreserved in liquid nitrogen vapor phase. Purity and quantity of every magnetically sorted T cell population were checked by analytical flow cytometry. Each sorted fraction had its genomic DNA isolated and then quantified by UV absorbance on a Nanodrop 2000c. Using the deep immunoSEQ assay, multiplex PCR amplified TCR CDR3 regions from genomic DNA. Genomic DNA extracted from each cell subset was distributed evenly over all wells of several immunoSEQ 96-well plates, and each plate served as one replicate. For sorted subsets, around 0.2 ug of genomic DNA, equivalent to roughly 33,000 T cell genomes, went into each replicate PCR. Purified libraries were quantified with a Qubit 3.0 fluorometer, sized on a Bioanalyzer 2100, and re-quantified with the KAPA Library Quantification kit. A separate single-read 150-cycle Illumina NextSeq 550 flow cell was used to sequence each immunoSEQ 96-well plate. The authors' pipeline ran thus. Because only junctional sequences without quality scores were contained in the immunoSEQ output, filtering matching that applied to full-length reads could not be performed. To assign V/J genes and CDR3, sequences were annotated against IMGT germline references using PyIR, a Python wrapper for IgBLAST v1.9. Reads were removed for weak V/J assignments (E-value above 1e-6), missing CDR3, stop codons, out-of-frame junctions, or ambiguous translated residues. V3J clonotypes were defined as sequences sharing an identical inferred V gene, J gene, and CDR3 amino acid sequence. Percentage overlap between repertoires was computed as shared unique clonotypes divided by the size of the smaller repertoire. Three approaches were used to assess repertoire richness: RTK rarefaction, the Chao1 estimator, and Recon v2.1 estimates of unobserved clonotypes. OLGA was used to compute generation probabilities for all TCRbeta clonotypes that the gDNA method yielded from a few donors. Not all clones reach the TCRdb copy of this immuneACCESS table, which keeps in-frame sequences only. Checked studies attribute under half of the gap to unresolved V genes and leave the rest unexplained. Clone size and the V and J calls come from that table; the DNA yielded D and trimming. Within this sample are 1.6 million or so clones, with 95% to 97% of them counted one time only. The leading ten clones occupy approximately 1.1% of the sample.

CDR1 SGHKS and CDR2 YYEKEE were looked up in the germline V gene (reference sequence). Ends trimmed: V by 4 bases, J by 1 base; bases unmatched to a gene: 10. Measured from the cysteine to the phenylalanine, the CDR3 is 16 residues long. Of the read, only the CDR3 DNA is kept; its 48 bases are in frame from base 1. The TCR comes from a man aged 25-40 years in good health. Recombination joined TRBV5-5 with TRBJ2-5, and TRBD2 matches 7 of the central bases. The specimen sequenced was naive CD4+ T cells sorted from blood. Explained via the paper, the cell subset or site label denotes: CD45RA+ positively selected. This receptor has the CDR3 CASSQKIAGPQETQYF. The DNA sequence is as follows: TGTGCCAGCAGCCAAAAAATAGCGGGTCCCCAAGAGACCCAGTACTTC.